One and the same sample provided the 31 T cell receptor beta chains below, sequenced in a study of blood T cell repertoires in COVID-19. Some clones are missing from TCRdb's copy, which holds only in-frame ones; the method was immunoSEQ multiplex PCR. The sample has 200,000 to 300,000 clones; 75% to 90% are singletons. Material: peripheral blood. Receptors were obtained from a woman in her thirties or forties with acute or convalescent COVID-19.

The chain carries TRBV4-2 and TRBJ2-5; 7 bases are shared with TRBD1. Trimming removed 1 base from V and 4 bases from J; junction bases left unmatched: 6. Germline-derived CDR1 and CDR2 are LGHNA and YNFKEQ. This CDR3 comprises 15 residues. CDR3 loop: CASSQGLGQRETQYF. The CDR3 region has the DNA TGTGCCAGCAGCCAAGGCCTGGGACAGAGAGAGACCCAGTACTTC.

The chain carries TRBV3-1 (or the pseudogene TRBV3-2) and TRBJ1-2, with D perhaps TRBD1 (6 bases). With 4 bases removed from V and 12 bases from J, the gap between germline ends came to 21 bases. The CDR3 consists of 14 residues. CDR1 and CDR2 from the germline V gene are LGHDT and YNNKEL (reference sequence). CDR3 protein: CASSRGRPGESHTF. CDR3 coding DNA: TGTGCCAGCAGCCGAGGTCGGCCAGGGGAATCCCACACCTTC.

This chain connects TRBV12-5 to TRBJ2-3, with TRBD2 matching over 13 bases. The CDR3 consists of 16 residues. Germline values: CDR1 LGHNT, CDR2 FRNRAP. V lost 2 bases and J lost 6; bases outside the gene matches: 5. CDR3 in DNA: TGTGCTAGTGGTTTGATACTAGCGGGGGGGCCGGATACGCAGTATTTT. It specifies CASGLILAGGPDTQYF. Variable domain in full (rest from reference TRBV12-5 and TRBJ2-3): DARVTQTPRHKVTEMGQEVTMRCQPILGHNTVFWYRQTMMQGLELLAYFRNRAPLDDSGMPKDRFSAEMPDATLATLKIQPSEPRDSAVYFCASGLILAGGPDTQYFGPGTRLTVL.

The chain links TRBV25-1 to TRBJ2-3; D gene ambiguous. This CDR3 region has 15 residues. V lost 3 bases and J lost 0, with 10 bases in between. Germline V gives CDR1 MGHDK, CDR2 SYGVNS. As DNA, the CDR3 is TGTGCCAGCAGTGATATACAGCTTAGCACAGATACGCAGTATTTT. Protein sequence: CASSDIQLSTDTQYF.

The V gene is TRBV5-1, the J gene TRBJ1-2, with a tentative D call TRBD1 (5 bases). The CDR3 extends over 15 amino acids. Trimming removed 3 bases at V and 2 bases at J, with 14 bases between. In germline, CDR1 is SGHRS, CDR2 YFSETQ. CDR3 sequence: CASSWGELLNYGYTF. CDR3 nucleotides: TGCGCCAGCAGCTGGGGGGAGCTCCTAAACTATGGCTACACCTTC. The full variable domain, its missing parts supplied by reference TRBV5-1 and TRBJ1-2, is KAGVTQTPRYLIKTRGQQVTLSCSPISGHRSVSWYQQTPGQGLQFLFEYFSETQRNKGNFPGRFSGRQFSNSRSEMNVSTLELGDSALYLCASSWGELLNYGYTFGSGTRLTVV.

The chain couples TRBV7-7 to TRBJ1-4; D gene ambiguous. Germline V gene lookup returns CDR1 SSHAT and CDR2 FNYEAQ (reference sequence). Trimming stripped 4 bases from V and 0 bases from J, with 27 bases between. The CDR3 runs to 21 residues. CDR3 amino acids: CASSSSEYRAEGFSTNEKLFF. Written as DNA, the CDR3 is TGTGCCAGCAGCTCCTCCGAATATAGGGCAGAGGGATTTTCAACTAATGAAAAACTGTTTTTT.

This clone was seen a single time. This sequence joins TRBV10-3 and TRBJ2-7, with 8 positions matching TRBD1. V was clipped by 0 bases and J by 6 bases; unmatched bases: 7. This CDR3 region has 15 residues. Per the germline V gene, CDR1 is ENHRY and CDR2 is SYGVKD. CDR3 DNA: TGTGCCATCAGTGAGTCCCGGGACAGGCCCAGCGAGCAGTACGTC. Protein product: CAISESRDRPSEQYV.

Here the CDR3 reads CASSQDLGGYYGYTF. The CDR3 DNA follows: TGCGCCAGCAGCCAAGATTTAGGGGGCTACTATGGCTACACCTTC. The chain uses TRBV4-1 and TRBJ1-2, with 7 bases that match TRBD1. The length of the CDR3 is 15 residues. Germline values: CDR1 MGHRA, CDR2 YSYEKL. Trimming cost V 0 bases and J 3 bases; bases outside gene matches: 4.

The rearrangement uses TRBV28 and TRBJ2-7, with a tentative D call TRBD1 (5 bases). Germline V gives CDR1 MDHEN, CDR2 SYDVKM. This CDR3 spans 14 amino acids. V lost 6 bases, J lost 2 bases, and 14 bases lay in between. CDR3 DNA sequence: TGTGCCAGCAGCCCCGCAGGGCGAACCTACGAGCAGTACGTC. Translating gives CASSPAGRTYEQYV.

This clone was detected a few times. This same CDR3 is encoded by further DNA sequences in the sample. The chain uses TRBV5-1 and TRBJ1-1, with a possible D match to TRBD1 (5 bases). Germline V CDR1 and CDR2: SGHRS, YFSETQ. The V end lost 0 bases, the J end lost 4 bases, and 10 bases lay between the germline ends. The CDR3 runs 14 residues. DNA for the CDR3: TGCGCCAGCAGCTTGGCCGGGGGGTCCACTGAAGCTTTCTTT. This translates into CASSLAGGSTEAFF.

The chain's CDR3 is CASSQDSGRGRETEAFF. The CDR3 coding sequence is TGTGCCAGCAGCCAAGATTCGGGCAGGGGGCGTGAAACTGAAGCTTTCTTT. The gene calls are TRBV14 and TRBJ1-1, with 8 bases lining up with TRBD1. Trimming cost V 0 bases and J 5 bases; bases outside gene matches: 11. The V gene's germline CDR1 is SGHDN and CDR2 FVKESK. The CDR3 runs 17 residues. Using reference TRBV14 and TRBJ1-1 for the parts outside the CDR3, the full variable domain is EAGVTQFPSHSVIEKGQTVTLRCDPISGHDNLYWYRRVMGKEIKFLLHFVKESKQDESGMPNNRFLAERTGGTYSTLKVQPAELEDSGVYFCASSQDSGRGRETEAFFGQGTRLTVV.

The V and J genes are TRBV6-5 and TRBJ2-2, with 9 bases lining up with TRBD1. The length of the CDR3 is 15 residues. Germline V gives CDR1 MNHEY, CDR2 SVGAGI. The ends lost 5 bases at V and 5 bases at J; junction bases unmatched: 6. The CDR3 DNA reads as TGTGCCAGCAGTACGGGACAGGGAGAGACCGGGGAGCTGTTTTTT. This translates into CASSTGQGETGELFF.

V usage is TRBV6-4 and J usage is TRBJ1-2; the match to TRBD1 covers 9 bases. The junction had 3 bases not matched to a gene; V was cut back by 4 bases and J by 3 bases. Germline CDR1 and CDR2: MRHNA and SNTAGT. This CDR3 contains 14 residues. The CDR3 sequence: CASSVGTGHYGYTF. The CDR3 DNA reads TGTGCCAGCAGTGTCGGGACAGGGCACTATGGCTACACCTTC.

The chain recombines TRBV19 with TRBJ2-2; TRBD1 aligns across 7 bases. Germline loops: CDR1 LNHDA, CDR2 SQIVND (reference sequence). V shed 3 bases, J shed 5 bases, and the junction held 6 bases outside the gene matches. The CDR3 spans 15 residues. This CDR3 is CASSILTGITGELFF. In DNA form, the CDR3 reads TGTGCCAGTAGTATTTTGACAGGGATTACCGGGGAGCTGTTTTTT.

The CDR3 reads CAWSRAGRGTEAFF. CDR3 bases: TGTGCCTGGAGTCGGGCTGGGCGGGGAACTGAAGCTTTCTTT. The chain joins TRBV30 to TRBJ1-1; D is ambiguous. Trimming removed 2 bases at V and 5 bases at J, with 15 bases between. The germline CDR1 and CDR2 sequences are GTSNPN and SVGIG (reference sequence). The CDR3 length is 14 residues.

The chain has TRBV10-1 and TRBJ2-5; perhaps TRBD1 as D (6 bases). Germline V lookup: CDR1 WNHNN, CDR2 SYGVQD (reference sequence). There are 14 residues in the CDR3. V was trimmed by 0 bases and J by 5 bases, leaving 10 bases between them. CDR3 nucleotides: TGCGCCAGCAGTGAGTCGGGGGCGTGGGAGACCCAGTACTTC. It yields the protein CASSESGAWETQYF.

This clone appeared a few times. The rearrangement uses TRBV30 and TRBJ1-2; no firm D call. The CDR3 runs to 15 residues. Germline V lookup: CDR1 GTSNPN, CDR2 SVGIG (reference sequence). Trimming stripped 1 base from V and 7 bases from J, with 19 bases between. The CDR3 reads CAWSAGPGSPFGYTF. The CDR3 nucleotides are TGTGCCTGGAGTGCAGGCCCTGGTAGTCCCTTTGGCTACACCTTC.

The chain joins TRBV19 to TRBJ1-1; 9 positions agree with TRBD1. The ends lost 6 bases at V and 1 base at J; junction bases unmatched: 3. Germline V gene lookup returns CDR1 LNHDA and CDR2 SQIVND (reference sequence). The CDR3 consists of 14 residues. The CDR3 sequence is CASRTGGENTEAFF. The CDR3 DNA reads as TGTGCCAGTAGGACAGGGGGGGAGAACACTGAAGCTTTCTTT.

The chain recombines TRBV18 with TRBJ1-6; a possible D gene is TRBD1 (5 bases). The CDR3 has 17 residues. The V gene lost 4 bases and the J gene lost 7 bases, with 20 bases spanning the gap. Per the germline V gene, CDR1 is KGHSH and CDR2 is LQKENI. CDR3 DNA: TGTGCCAGCTCACAAACACTGGGGGAGGACCCCAATTCACCCCTCCACTTT. Translation gives CASSQTLGEDPNSPLHF.

This clone appeared a single time. This chain connects TRBV7-2 to TRBJ1-2; D is unresolved. Trimming removed 5 bases from V and 3 bases from J, with 10 bases in between. The CDR3 runs to 13 residues. Germline V gene data show CDR1 as SGHTA and CDR2 as FQGNSA. CDR3 in DNA: TGTGCCAGCAGCGGTTACAATTACTATGGCTACACCTTC. Its translation: CASSGYNYYGYTF.

CDR3 bases: TGTGCCAGCAGCCCGGGACAGGGTTACGAGCAGTACGTC. Protein sequence: CASSPGQGYEQYV. The chain carries TRBV7-9 and TRBJ2-7, with 9 bases that match TRBD1. V lost 5 bases to trimming and J lost 4 bases; unmatched junction nucleotides: 3. Per germline, CDR1 SEHNR and CDR2 FQNEAQ (reference sequence). The CDR3 length is 13 residues.

The chain recombines TRBV5-1 with TRBJ2-1; 12 bases match TRBD2. The CDR3 spans 18 residues. V gave up 5 bases and J gave up 4 bases; unmatched junction bases: 13. Germline V CDR1 and CDR2: SGHRS, YFSETQ. The CDR3 DNA follows: TGCGCCAGCAGGAGACTAGCGGGGGTCTTAACGGCTTACAATGAGCAGTTCTTC. Protein product: CASRRLAGVLTAYNEQFF.

The chain couples TRBV2 to TRBJ1-2; 8 nucleotides align to TRBD1. The CDR3 runs 21 residues. The V gene's germline CDR1 is SNHLY and CDR2 FYNNEI. V trimming: 4 bases; J trimming: 6 bases; junction bases outside the gene matches: 28. The CDR3 nucleotides read TGTGCCAGCAGTGGCCTGAAAGCTGTAACATTGTGGGGACAGGAGAATCATGGCTACACCTTC. It encodes CASSGLKAVTLWGQENHGYTF.

This chain links TRBV11-2 with TRBJ2-1; maybe TRBD2 (5 bases). The germline V gene has CDR1 SGHAT and CDR2 FQNNGV. The V and J ends lost 5 bases and 0 bases respectively, with 14 bases between them. The CDR3 has 16 amino acids. The CDR3 DNA follows: TGTGCCAGCAGCCCCACCGGACTTATCTCCTACAATGAGCAGTTCTTC. Its translation is CASSPTGLISYNEQFF.

The chain has TRBV12-5 and TRBJ1-1; weak D call: TRBD1 (6 bases). Germline loops: CDR1 LGHNT, CDR2 FRNRAP. The V gene lost 5 bases and the J gene lost 1 base, with 11 bases spanning the gap. The length of the CDR3 is 14 residues. CDR3 sequence reads: CASGRDTTNTEAFF. The CDR3 nucleotides read TGTGCTAGTGGTCGGGACACCACGAACACTGAAGCTTTCTTT.

In this sample, this clone turned up once. The chain has TRBV4-2 and TRBJ1-1, with D perhaps matching TRBD1 (5 bases). This CDR3 has 13 amino acids. Trimming stripped 0 bases from V and 10 bases from J, with 12 bases between. The germline gives CDR1 LGHNA, CDR2 YNFKEQ. CDR3 region: CASSQDLGRAAFF. The DNA of the CDR3 is TGTGCCAGCAGCCAAGATCTGGGCAGGGCAGCTTTCTTT.

To note about this clone: In the same sample, other DNA sequences code for this CDR3. The J gene is TRBJ1-1, the V gene TRBV27; D gene unclear. Trimming shortened V by 0 bases and J by 9 bases, and 11 bases separated the two germline ends. Per the germline V gene, CDR1 is MNHEY and CDR2 is SMNVEV (reference sequence). This CDR3 has 13 amino acids. Here the CDR3 reads CASSLSRASKAFF. In DNA, the CDR3 is TGTGCCAGCAGTTTATCGCGGGCGAGTAAAGCTTTCTTT.

The gene calls are TRBV15 and TRBJ2-5; a possible D gene is TRBD1 (7 bases). Germline V lookup: CDR1 LNHNV, CDR2 YYDKDF (reference sequence). CDR3 length equals 15 residues. The V and J ends lost 5 bases and 5 bases respectively, with 18 bases between them. The CDR3: CATSGGGNLGETQYF. CDR3 in DNA: TGTGCCACCAGCGGAGGGGGCAACCTAGGGGAGACCCAGTACTTC.

V usage is TRBV10-1 and J usage is TRBJ2-1, with a tentative D call TRBD2 (7 bases). The CDR3 covers 16 residues. Germline CDR1 WNHNN, CDR2 SYGVQD (reference sequence). Between the trimmed V and J ends, which lost 0 bases and 4 bases, there was a span of 13 bases. The CDR3 spells CASSESKGGPYNEQFF. The CDR3 DNA reads as TGCGCCAGCAGTGAGTCGAAGGGGGGGCCATACAATGAGCAGTTCTTC.

This chain links TRBV5-5 with TRBJ1-2; D possibly corresponds to TRBD1 (5 bases). Per the germline V gene, CDR1 is SGHKS and CDR2 is YYEKEE (reference sequence). The germline V and J ends were trimmed by 1 base and 3 bases, with 25 bases remaining between them. The CDR3 is made up of 19 amino acids. Written as DNA, the CDR3 is TGTGCCAGCAGCTTGTACGCCCCGGGTCTGGGGCCTAACCACTATGGCTACACCTTC. It translates to CASSLYAPGLGPNHYGYTF.

The CDR3 sequence is CASSSQGREQYV. The CDR3 nucleotides read TGTGCCAGCAGTTCTCAGGGAAGGGAGCAGTACGTC. The V gene is TRBV28, the J gene TRBJ2-7, with a weak D call TRBD1 (5 bases). Trimming pared 4 bases from V and 7 bases from J, leaving 11 bases between. This CDR3 comprises 12 residues. Looked up from germline, CDR1 is MDHEN and CDR2 is SYDVKM.